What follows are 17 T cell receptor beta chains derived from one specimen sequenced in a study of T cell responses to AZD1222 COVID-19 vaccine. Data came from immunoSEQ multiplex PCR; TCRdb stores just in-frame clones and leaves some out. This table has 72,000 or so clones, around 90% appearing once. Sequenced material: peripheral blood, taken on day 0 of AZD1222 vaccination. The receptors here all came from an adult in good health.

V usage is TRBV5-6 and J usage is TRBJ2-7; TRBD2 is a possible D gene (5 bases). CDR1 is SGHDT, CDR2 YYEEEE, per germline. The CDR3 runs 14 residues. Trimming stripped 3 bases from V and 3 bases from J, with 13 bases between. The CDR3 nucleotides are TGTGCCAGCAGCTCCCTATCCGGGAACTACGAGCAGTACTTC. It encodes CASSSLSGNYEQYF.

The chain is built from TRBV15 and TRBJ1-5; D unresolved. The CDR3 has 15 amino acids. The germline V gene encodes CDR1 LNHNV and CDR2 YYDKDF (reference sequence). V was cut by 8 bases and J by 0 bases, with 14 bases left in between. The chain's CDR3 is CATRPSEHSNQPQHF. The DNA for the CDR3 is TGTGCCACCCGCCCGAGCGAGCATAGCAATCAGCCCCAGCATTTT.

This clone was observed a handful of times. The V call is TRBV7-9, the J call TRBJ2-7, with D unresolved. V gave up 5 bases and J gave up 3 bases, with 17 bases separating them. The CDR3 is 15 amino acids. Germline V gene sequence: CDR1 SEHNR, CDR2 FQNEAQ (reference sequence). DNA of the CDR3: TGTGCCAGCAGCGATCCCGAGCAGCCGGGCTACGAGCAGTACTTC. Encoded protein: CASSDPEQPGYEQYF.

The CDR3 sequence: CASSPAGGHEQFF. The CDR3 nucleotides read TGTGCCAGCAGCCCAGCGGGCGGGCATGAGCAGTTCTTC. The rearrangement uses TRBV7-3 and TRBJ2-1, with D possibly being TRBD2 (6 bases). V gave up 5 bases and J gave up 8 bases, with 13 bases separating them. This CDR3 is 13 amino acids long. Germline lookup yields CDR1 SGHTA and CDR2 FQGTGA. The variable domain in full, with the rest retrieved from reference TRBV7-3 and TRBJ2-1, is GAGVSQTPSNKVTEKGKYVELRCDPISGHTALYWYRQSLGQGPEFLIYFQGTGAADDSGLPNDRFFAVRPEGSVSTLKIQRTERGDSAVYLCASSPAGGHEQFFGPGTRLTVL.

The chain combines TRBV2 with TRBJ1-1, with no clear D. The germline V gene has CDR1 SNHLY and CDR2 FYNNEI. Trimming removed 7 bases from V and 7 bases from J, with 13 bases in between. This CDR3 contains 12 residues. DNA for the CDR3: TGTGCCAGCACCGAGACGGCGTTTGAAGCTTTCTTT. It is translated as CASTETAFEAFF.

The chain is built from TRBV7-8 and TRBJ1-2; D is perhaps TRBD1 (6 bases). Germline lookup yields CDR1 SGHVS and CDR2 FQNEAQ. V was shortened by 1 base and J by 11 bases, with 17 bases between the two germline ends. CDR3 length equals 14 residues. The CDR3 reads CASSLEPDGTLYTF. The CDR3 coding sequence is TGTGCCAGCAGCTTAGAACCAGACGGGACACTTTACACCTTC. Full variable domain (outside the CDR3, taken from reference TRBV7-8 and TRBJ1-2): GAGVSQSPRYKVAKRGQDVALRCDPISGHVSLFWYQQALGQGPEFLTYFQNEAQLDKSGLPSDRFFAERPEGSVSTLKIQRTQQEDSAVYLCASSLEPDGTLYTFGSGTRLTVV.

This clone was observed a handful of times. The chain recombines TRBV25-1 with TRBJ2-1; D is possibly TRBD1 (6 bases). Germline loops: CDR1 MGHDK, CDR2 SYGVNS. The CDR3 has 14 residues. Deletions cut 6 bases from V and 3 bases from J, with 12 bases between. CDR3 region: CASSGDRFYNEQFF. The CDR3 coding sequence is TGTGCCAGCAGCGGTGACAGGTTCTACAATGAGCAGTTCTTC.

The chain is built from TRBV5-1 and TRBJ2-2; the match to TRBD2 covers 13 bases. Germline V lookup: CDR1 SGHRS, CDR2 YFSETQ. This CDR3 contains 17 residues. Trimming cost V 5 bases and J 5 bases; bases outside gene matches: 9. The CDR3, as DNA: TGCGCCAGCAGTTACGGGACTAGCGGGAAAAATACCGGGGAGCTGTTTTTT. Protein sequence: CASSYGTSGKNTGELFF.

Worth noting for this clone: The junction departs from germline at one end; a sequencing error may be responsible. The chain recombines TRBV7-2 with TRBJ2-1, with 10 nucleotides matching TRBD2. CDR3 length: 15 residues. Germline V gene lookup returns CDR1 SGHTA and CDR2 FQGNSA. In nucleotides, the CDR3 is TGTGCCAGCAGCCTAGCGGGAGTGTCCTACAATGAGCAGTTCTTC. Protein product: CASSLAGVSYNEQFF.

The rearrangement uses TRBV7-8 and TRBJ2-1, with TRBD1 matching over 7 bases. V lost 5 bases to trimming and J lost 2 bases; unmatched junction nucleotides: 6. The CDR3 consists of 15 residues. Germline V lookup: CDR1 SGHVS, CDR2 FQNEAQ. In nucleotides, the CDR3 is TGTGCCAGCAGCGACCAGGGGGAGCCCTACAATGAGCAGTTCTTC. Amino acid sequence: CASSDQGEPYNEQFF. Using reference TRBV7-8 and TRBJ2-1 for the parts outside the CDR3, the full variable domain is GAGVSQSPRYKVAKRGQDVALRCDPISGHVSLFWYQQALGQGPEFLTYFQNEAQLDKSGLPSDRFFAERPEGSVSTLKIQRTQQEDSAVYLCASSDQGEPYNEQFFGPGTRLTVL.

CDR3 sequence: CASSTGADTQYF. For the CDR3, the DNA is TGTGCCAGCAGCACTGGGGCGGATACGCAGTATTTT. The chain links TRBV11-3 to TRBJ2-3; TRBD1 is a possible D gene (5 bases). The length of the CDR3 is 12 residues. From germline, CDR1 is SGHNT and CDR2 YENEEA. V shed 5 bases and J shed 6 bases, with 9 bases lying between them.

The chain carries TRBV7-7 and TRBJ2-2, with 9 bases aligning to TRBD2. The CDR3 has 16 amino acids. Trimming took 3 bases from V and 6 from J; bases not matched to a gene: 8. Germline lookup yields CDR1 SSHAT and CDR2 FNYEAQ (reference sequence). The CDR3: CASSFSPGTSSGELFF. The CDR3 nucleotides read TGTGCCAGCAGCTTCTCTCCCGGGACTAGCTCCGGGGAGCTGTTTTTT.

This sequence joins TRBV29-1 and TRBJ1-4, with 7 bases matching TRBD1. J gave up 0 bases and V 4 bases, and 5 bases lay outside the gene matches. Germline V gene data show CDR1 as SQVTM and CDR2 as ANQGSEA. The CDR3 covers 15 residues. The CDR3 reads CSVGLTGATNEKLFF. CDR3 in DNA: TGCAGCGTTGGCCTTACAGGGGCAACTAATGAAAAACTGTTTTTT.

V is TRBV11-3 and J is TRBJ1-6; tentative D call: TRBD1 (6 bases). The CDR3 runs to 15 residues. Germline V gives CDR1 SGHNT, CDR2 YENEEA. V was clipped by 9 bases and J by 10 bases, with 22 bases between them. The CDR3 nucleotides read TGTGCCAGTCGGGACAACATCCTGACGGGGTCACCCCTCCACTTT. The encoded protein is CASRDNILTGSPLHF.

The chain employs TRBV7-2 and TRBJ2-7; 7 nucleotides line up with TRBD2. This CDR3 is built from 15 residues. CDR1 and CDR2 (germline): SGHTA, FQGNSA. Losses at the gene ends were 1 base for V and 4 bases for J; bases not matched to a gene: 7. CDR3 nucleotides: TGTGCCAGCAGCTTAGGGTCCGGGCGGGAGTACGAGCAGTACTTC. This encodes CASSLGSGREYEQYF.

CDR3 nucleotides: TGTGCCAGCAGCTTAGAACGAGGGGGCGGAGAAAAACTGTTTTTT. Protein product: CASSLERGGGEKLFF. The V gene is TRBV7-9, the J gene TRBJ1-4, with 7 bases aligning to TRBD1. Germline V gives CDR1 SEHNR, CDR2 FQNEAQ (reference sequence). This CDR3 is 15 amino acids long. V shed 1 base and J 8 bases; nucleotides not matched to a gene: 7.

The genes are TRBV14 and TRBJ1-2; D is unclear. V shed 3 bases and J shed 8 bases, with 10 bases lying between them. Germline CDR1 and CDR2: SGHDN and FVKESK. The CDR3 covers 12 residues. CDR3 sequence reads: CASSHGNSGYTF. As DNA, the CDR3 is TGTGCCAGCAGCCACGGGAACAGCGGCTACACCTTC.